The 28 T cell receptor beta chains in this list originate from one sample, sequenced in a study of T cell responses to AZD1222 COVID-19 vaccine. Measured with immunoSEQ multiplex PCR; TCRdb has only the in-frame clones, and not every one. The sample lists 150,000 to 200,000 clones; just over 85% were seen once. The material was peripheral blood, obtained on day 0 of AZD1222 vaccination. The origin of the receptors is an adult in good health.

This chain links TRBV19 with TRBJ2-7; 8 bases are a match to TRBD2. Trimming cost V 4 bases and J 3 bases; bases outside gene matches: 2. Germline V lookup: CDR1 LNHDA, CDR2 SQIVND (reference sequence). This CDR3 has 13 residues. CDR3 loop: CASSSGRRYEQYF. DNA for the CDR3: TGTGCCAGTAGTAGCGGGAGGCGCTACGAGCAGTACTTC.

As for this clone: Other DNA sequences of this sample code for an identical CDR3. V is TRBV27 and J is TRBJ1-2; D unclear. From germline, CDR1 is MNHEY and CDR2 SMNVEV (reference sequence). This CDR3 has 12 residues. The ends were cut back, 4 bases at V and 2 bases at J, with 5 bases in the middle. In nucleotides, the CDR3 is TGTGCCAGCAGTTCAGGCAACTATGGCTACACCTTC. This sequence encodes CASSSGNYGYTF.

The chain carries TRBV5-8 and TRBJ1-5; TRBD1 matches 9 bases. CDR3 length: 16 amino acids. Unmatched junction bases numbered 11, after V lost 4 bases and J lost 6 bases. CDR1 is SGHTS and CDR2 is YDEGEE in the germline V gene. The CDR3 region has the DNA TGTGCCAGCAGCGGGGGACAGGGTCTCATTTCTCAGCCCCAGCATTTT. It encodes CASSGGQGLISQPQHF.

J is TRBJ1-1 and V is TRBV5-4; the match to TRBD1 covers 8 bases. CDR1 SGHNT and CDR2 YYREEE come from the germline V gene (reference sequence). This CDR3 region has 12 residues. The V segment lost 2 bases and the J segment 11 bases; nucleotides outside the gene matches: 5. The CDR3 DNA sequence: TGTGCCAGCAGCTTACAGGGGGATGCTGCTTTCTTT. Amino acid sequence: CASSLQGDAAFF.

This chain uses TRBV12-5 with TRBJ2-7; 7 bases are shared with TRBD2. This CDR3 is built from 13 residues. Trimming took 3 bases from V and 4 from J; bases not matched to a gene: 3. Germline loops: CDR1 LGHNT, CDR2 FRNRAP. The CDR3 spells CASGFASGYEQYF. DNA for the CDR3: TGTGCTAGTGGTTTCGCTAGCGGTTACGAGCAGTACTTC.

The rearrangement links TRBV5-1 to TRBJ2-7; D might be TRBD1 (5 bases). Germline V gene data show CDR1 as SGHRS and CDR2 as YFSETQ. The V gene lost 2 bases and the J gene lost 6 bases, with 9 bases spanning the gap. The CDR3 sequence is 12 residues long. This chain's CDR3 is CASSLGDLEQYF. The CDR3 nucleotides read TGCGCCAGCAGCTTAGGGGATCTCGAGCAGTACTTC.

DNA of the CDR3: TGTGCCAGCCGTGGAGACCCCGGGACGGTGAACACTGAAGCTTTCTTT. This sequence encodes CASRGDPGTVNTEAFF. The chain couples TRBV27 to TRBJ1-1; D perhaps matches TRBD1 (5 bases). Trimming pared 8 bases from V and 0 bases from J, leaving 19 bases between. CDR1 is MNHEY, CDR2 SMNVEV, per germline (reference sequence). The CDR3 extends over 16 amino acids.

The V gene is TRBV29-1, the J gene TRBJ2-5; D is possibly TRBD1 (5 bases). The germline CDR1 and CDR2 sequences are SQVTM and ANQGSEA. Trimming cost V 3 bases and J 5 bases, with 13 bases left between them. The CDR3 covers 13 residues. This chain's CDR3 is CSVDRVLGETQYF. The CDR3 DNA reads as TGCAGCGTTGACAGGGTGTTAGGGGAGACCCAGTACTTC.

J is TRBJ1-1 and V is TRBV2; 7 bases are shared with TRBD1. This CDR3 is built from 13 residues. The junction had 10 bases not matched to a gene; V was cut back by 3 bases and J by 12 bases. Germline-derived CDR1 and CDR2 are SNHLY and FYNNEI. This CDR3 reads CASSEARRGESFF. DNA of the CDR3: TGTGCCAGCAGTGAGGCGCGCAGGGGGGAATCTTTCTTT.

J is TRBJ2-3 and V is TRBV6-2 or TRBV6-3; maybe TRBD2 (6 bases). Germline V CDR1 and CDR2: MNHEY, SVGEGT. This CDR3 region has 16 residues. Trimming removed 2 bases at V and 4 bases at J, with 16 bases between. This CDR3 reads CASSYGGAWFPDTQYF. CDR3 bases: TGTGCCAGCAGTTACGGAGGGGCCTGGTTCCCAGATACGCAGTATTTT.

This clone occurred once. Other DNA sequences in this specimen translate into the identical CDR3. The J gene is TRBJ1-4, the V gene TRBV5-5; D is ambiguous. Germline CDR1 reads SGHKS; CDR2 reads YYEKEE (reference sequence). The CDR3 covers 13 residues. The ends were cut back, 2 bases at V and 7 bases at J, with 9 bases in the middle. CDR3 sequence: CASSLDRVEKLFF. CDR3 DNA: TGTGCCAGCAGCTTAGACCGCGTTGAAAAACTGTTTTTT.

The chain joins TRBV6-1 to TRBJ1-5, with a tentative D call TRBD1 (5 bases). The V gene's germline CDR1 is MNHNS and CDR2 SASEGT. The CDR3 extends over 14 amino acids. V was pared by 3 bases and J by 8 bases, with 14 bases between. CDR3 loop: CASSDARSREPQHF. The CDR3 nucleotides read TGTGCCAGCAGTGACGCAAGGTCCAGGGAGCCCCAGCATTTT.

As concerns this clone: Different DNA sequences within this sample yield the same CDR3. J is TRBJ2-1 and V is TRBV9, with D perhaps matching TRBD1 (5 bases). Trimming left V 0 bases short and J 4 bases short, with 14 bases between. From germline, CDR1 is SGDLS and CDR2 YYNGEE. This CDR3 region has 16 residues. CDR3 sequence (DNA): TGTGCCAGCAGCGTAGGGGGCAGGGCCTCATACAATGAGCAGTTCTTC. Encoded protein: CASSVGGRASYNEQFF.

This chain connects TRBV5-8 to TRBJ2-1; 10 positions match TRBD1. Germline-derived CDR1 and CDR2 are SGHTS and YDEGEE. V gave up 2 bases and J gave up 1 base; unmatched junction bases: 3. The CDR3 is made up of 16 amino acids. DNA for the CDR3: TGTGCCAGCAGCTTCTGGACAGGGGGTTCCTACAATGAGCAGTTCTTC. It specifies CASSFWTGGSYNEQFF.

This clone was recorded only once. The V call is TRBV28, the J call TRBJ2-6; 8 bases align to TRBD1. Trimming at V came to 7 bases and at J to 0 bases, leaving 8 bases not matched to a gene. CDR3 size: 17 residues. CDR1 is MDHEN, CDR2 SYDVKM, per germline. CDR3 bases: TGTGCCAGCACTACCGGGACAGGCTTCTCTGGGGCCAACGTCCTGACTTTC. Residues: CASTTGTGFSGANVLTF.

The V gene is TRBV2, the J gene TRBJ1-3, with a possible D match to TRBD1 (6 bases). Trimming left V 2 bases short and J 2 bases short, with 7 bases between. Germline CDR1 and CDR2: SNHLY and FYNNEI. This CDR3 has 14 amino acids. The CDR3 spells CASSENRAGNTIYF. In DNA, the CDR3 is TGTGCCAGCAGTGAAAACAGGGCTGGAAACACCATATATTTT.

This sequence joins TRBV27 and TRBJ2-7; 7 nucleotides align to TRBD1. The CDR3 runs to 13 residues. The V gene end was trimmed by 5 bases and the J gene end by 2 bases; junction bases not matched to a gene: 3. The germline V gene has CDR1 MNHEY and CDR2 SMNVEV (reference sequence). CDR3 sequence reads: CASSRTGAYEQYF. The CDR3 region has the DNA TGTGCCAGCAGTCGGACAGGCGCCTACGAGCAGTACTTC.

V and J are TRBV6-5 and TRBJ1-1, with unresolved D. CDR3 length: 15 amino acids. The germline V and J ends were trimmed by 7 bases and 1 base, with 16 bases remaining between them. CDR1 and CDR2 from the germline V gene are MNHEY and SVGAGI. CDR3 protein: CASTHVGVRNTEAFF. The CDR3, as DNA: TGTGCCAGCACCCACGTGGGAGTGAGGAACACTGAAGCTTTCTTT.

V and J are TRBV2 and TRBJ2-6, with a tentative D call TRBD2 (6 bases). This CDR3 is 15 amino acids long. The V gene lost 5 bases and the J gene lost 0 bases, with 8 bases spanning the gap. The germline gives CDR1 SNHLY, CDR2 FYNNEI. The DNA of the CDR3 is TGTGCCAGCAGTCACGGGAGCTCTGGGGCCAACGTCCTGACTTTC. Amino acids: CASSHGSSGANVLTF.

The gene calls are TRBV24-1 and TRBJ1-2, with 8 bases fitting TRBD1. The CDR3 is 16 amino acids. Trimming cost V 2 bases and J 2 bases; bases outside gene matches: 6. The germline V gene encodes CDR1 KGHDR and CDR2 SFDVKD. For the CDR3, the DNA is TGTGCCACCAGTGATTCTCCCGGACAGGGAAACTATGGCTACACCTTC. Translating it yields CATSDSPGQGNYGYTF.

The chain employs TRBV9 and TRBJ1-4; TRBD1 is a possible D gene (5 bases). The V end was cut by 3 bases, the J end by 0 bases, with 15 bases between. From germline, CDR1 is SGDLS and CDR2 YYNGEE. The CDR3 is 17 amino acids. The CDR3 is CASSGGTGVATNEKLFF. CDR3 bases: TGTGCCAGCAGCGGAGGGACTGGAGTCGCAACTAATGAAAAACTGTTTTTT.

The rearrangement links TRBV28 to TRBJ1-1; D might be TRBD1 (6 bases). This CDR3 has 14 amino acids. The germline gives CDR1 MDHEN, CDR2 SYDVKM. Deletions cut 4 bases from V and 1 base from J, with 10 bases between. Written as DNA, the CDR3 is TGTGCCAGCAGTTCCCTACAGGGGAACACTGAAGCTTTCTTT. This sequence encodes CASSSLQGNTEAFF.

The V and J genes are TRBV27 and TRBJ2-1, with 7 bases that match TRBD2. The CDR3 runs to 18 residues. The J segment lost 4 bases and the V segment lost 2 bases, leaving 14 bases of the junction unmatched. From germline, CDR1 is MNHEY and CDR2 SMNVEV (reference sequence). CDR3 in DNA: TGTGCCAGCAGTTTAGTCGCGGGAGACCTCCTCCTTTACAATGAGCAGTTCTTC. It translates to CASSLVAGDLLLYNEQFF.

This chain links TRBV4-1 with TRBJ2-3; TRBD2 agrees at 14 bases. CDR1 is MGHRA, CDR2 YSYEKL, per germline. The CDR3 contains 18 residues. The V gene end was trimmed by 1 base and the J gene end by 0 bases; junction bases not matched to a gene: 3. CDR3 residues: CASSQGGTSGRSTDTQYF. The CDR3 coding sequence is TGCGCCAGCAGCCAAGGGGGGACTAGCGGGAGAAGCACAGATACGCAGTATTTT.

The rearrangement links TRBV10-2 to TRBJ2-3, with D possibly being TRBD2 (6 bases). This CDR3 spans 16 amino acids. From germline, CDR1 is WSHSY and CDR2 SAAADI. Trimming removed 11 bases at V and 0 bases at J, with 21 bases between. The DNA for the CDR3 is TGCGCCGGAACCCACGGCGGGGAGGATAGCACAGATACGCAGTATTTT. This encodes CAGTHGGEDSTDTQYF.

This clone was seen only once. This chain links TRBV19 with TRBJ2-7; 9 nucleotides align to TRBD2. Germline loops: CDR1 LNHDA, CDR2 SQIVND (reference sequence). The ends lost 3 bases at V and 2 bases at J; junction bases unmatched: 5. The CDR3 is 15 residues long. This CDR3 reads CASSISREGTYEQYF. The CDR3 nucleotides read TGTGCCAGTAGTATTTCGCGGGAGGGAACCTACGAGCAGTACTTC.

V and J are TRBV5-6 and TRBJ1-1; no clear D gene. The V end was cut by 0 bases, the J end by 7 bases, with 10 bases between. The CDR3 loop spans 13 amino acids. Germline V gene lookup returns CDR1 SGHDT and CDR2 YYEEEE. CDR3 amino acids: CASSLDMGNEAFF. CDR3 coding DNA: TGTGCCAGCAGCTTGGATATGGGGAATGAAGCTTTCTTT.

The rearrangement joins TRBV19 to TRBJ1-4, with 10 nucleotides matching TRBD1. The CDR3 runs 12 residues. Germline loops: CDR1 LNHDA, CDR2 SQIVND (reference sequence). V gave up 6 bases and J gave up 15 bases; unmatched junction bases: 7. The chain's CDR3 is CASSPDRGGLFF. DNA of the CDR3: TGTGCCAGTAGCCCGGACAGGGGGGGATTGTTTTTT.